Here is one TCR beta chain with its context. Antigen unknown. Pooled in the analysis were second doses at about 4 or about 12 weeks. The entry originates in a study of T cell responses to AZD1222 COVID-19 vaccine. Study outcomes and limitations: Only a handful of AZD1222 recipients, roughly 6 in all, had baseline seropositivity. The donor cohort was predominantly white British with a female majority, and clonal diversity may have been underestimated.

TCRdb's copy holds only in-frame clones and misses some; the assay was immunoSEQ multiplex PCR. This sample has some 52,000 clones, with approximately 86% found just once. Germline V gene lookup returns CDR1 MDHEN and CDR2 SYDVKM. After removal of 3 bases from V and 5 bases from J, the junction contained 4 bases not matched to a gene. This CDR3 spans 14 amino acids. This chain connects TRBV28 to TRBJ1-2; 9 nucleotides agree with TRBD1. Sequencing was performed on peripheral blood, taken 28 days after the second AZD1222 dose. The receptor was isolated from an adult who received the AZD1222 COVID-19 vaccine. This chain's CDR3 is CASSLEDRGYGYTF. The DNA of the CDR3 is TGTGCCAGCAGTTTGGAGGACAGGGGATATGGCTACACCTTC.